This TCR beta chain was obtained from a study of CD8 T cells in ankylosing spondylitis. This clonotype was found a few times. Its antigen is not known. Study-wide findings and caveats: From matched ankylosing spondylitis synovial fluid, disease-linked clones were reportedly recovered at significantly enriched levels.

MiXCR, applied by TCRdb to the 5' RACE reads, yields one record per CDR3 protein. Of some 200,000 distinct CDR3 sequences listed, around 13% are singletons. The CDR3 contains 13 residues. CDR1 is SGHDT and CDR2 is YYEEEE in the germline V gene. Trimming cost V 5 bases and J 6 bases, with 11 bases left between them. This clonotype originated in a male donor with ankylosing spondylitis or in good health (not recorded which). Sequencing was done on a sample of blood, either unsorted or a sorted T cell fraction (not recorded which). V is TRBV5-6 and J is TRBJ2-2; TRBD1 is a possible D gene (5 bases). This CDR3 reads CASSLSGSGELFF. CDR3 DNA: TGTGCCAGCAGTCTCTCAGGGTCCGGGGAGCTGTTTTTT.